This TCR beta chain is from a study of blood T cell repertoires in COVID-19 (dated by TCRdb to about 2020). About the investigation overall: Samples from collaborators originated in the United States, Italy and Spain and spanned both the acute and convalescent phases of COVID-19. The prospective study material was composed of cDNA or gDNA derived from T cells, B-cell-depleted T cells, or PBMCs. The dataset comprised deeply sampled blood TCRbeta repertoires from subjects exposed to, actively infected with, or recovered from COVID-19. The repertoires were made available in a free public database intended to serve as a resource for research on the immune response to SARS-CoV-2. Samples came from the ongoing ImmuneRACE study (first 160 participants) plus 1,254 subjects from 6 global collaborators. A de-identified subject ID, COVID-19 status, age in years and sex were almost always included in the sample metadata. Where available, HLA class I and class II types were obtained from metadata supplied by the sample provider rather than from assay-based typing. The paper as a whole reports these results and caveats: Clinical and demographic metadata were provided uncurated, with the amount varying by source and participant.

TCRbeta CDR3 regions were amplified from genomic DNA using the immunoSEQ Assay, a bias-controlled multiplex PCR. Concerning the study's data processing: Nucleated cell counts per sample were estimated from amplification of reference gene primers within the assay. To quantify the absolute abundance of each unique TCRbeta CDR3 rearrangement, sequence reads were collapsed and filtered. For each sample, productive Simpson clonality was calculated by taking the square root of Simpson's diversity index across productive rearrangements. The immuneACCESS repertoire file appears here via TCRdb, limited to in-frame rearrangements. These files lack a portion of the clones; in checked studies, under half of the deficit traces to unresolved V genes, and the cause of the others is not known. Clone size and V and J calls were adopted from that table, with D and trimming inferred from the DNA. The sample table contains hundreds of thousands of clones; only one count was recorded for 70% to 90% of them. The ten largest account for around 1.2% of the sample.

The CDR3 numbers 14 residues from cysteine through phenylalanine. Of the read, only the CDR3 DNA is kept; its 42 bases are in frame from base 1. V is pared back by 5 bases and J by 7 bases, with 15 bases lying between the germline termini. CDR1 and CDR2 (PRHDT, FYEKMQ) derive from the germline V gene (reference sequence). The collaborating institutions used their own protocols to collect whole blood in K2EDTA tubes. For TCRbeta analysis, collaborators shipped samples as frozen whole blood, isolated PBMCs, or DNA extracted from either of those sample types. This clone was counted a single time. The clone's antigen remains unknown. The record has no base qualities; no much larger clone is one base away.

Input material: peripheral blood. The TCR comes from a man aged 40-50 years with acute or convalescent COVID-19. In this chain, TRBV13 is recombined with TRBJ2-1, with a weak D call of TRBD1 (7 bases match). The sequence in DNA is TGTGCCAGCAGCCGACCAGGGGGGCTGAATGAGCAGTTCTTC. This codes for CASSRPGGLNEQFF.